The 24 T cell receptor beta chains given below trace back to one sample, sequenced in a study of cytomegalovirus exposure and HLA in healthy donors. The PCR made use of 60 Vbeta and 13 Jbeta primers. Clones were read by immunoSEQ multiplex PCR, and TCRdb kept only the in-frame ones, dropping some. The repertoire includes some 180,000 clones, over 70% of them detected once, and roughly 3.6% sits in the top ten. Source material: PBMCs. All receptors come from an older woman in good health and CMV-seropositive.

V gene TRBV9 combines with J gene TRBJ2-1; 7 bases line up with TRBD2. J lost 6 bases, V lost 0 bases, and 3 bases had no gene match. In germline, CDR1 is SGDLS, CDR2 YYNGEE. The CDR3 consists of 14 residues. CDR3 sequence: CASSVAASGNEQFF. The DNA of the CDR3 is TGTGCCAGCAGCGTAGCGGCTAGCGGCAATGAGCAGTTCTTC.

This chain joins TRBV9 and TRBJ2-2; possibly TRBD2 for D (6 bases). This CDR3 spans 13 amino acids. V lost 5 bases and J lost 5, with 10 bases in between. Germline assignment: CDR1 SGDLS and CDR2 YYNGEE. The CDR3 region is CASSLAPTGELFF. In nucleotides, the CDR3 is TGTGCCAGCAGTCTAGCGCCTACCGGGGAGCTGTTTTTT.

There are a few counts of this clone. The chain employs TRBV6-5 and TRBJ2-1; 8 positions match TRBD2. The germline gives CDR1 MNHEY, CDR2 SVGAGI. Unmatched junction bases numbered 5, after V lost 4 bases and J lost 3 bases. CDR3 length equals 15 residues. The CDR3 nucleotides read TGTGCCAGCAGTTTAGCGGGATCTAACTACAATGAGCAGTTCTTC. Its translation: CASSLAGSNYNEQFF.

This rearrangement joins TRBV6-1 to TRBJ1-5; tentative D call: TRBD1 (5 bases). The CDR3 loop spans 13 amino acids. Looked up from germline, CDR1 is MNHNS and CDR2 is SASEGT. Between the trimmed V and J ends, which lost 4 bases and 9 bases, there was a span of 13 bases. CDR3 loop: CASSARAQVPQHF. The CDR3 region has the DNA TGTGCCAGCAGTGCCAGGGCCCAAGTGCCCCAGCATTTT.

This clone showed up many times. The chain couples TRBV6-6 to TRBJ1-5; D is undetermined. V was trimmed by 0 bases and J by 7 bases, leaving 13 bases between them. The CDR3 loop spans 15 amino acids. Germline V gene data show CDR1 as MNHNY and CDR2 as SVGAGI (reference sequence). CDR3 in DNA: TGTGCCAGCAGTTACTCGAAACTAAGGTGGCAGCCCCAGCATTTT. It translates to CASSYSKLRWQPQHF.

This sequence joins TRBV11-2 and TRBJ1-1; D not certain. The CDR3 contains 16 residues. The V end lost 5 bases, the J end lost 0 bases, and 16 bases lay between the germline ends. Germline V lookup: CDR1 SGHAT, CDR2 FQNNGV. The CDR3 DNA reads TGTGCCAGCAGCCAAGAGTTGGGAGTATTGAACACTGAAGCTTTCTTT. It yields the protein CASSQELGVLNTEAFF.

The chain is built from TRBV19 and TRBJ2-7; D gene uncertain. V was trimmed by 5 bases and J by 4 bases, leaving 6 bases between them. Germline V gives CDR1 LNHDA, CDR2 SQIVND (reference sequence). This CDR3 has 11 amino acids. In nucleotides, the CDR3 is TGTGCCAGTAGTGACTTGTACGAGCAGTACTTC. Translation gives CASSDLYEQYF.

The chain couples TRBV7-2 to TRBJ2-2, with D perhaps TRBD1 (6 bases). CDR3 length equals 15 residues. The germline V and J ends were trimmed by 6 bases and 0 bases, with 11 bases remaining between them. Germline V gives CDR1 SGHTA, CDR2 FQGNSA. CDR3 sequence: CASRPAGANTGELFF. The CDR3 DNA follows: TGTGCCAGCAGACCGGCAGGGGCGAACACCGGGGAGCTGTTTTTT.

CDR3 sequence (DNA): TGTTCCGCTAGCGGTTTCGCCGGGGAGCTGTTTTTT. Translated: CSASGFAGELFF. This chain links TRBV10-3 with TRBJ2-2; 7 nucleotides match TRBD2. This CDR3 spans 12 amino acids. From germline, CDR1 is ENHRY and CDR2 SYGVKD.

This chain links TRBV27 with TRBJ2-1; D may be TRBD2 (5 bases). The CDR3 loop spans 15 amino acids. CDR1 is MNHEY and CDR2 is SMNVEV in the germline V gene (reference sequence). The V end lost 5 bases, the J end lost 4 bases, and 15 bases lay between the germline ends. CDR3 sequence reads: CASSVPGGGYNEQFF. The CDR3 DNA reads TGTGCCAGCAGTGTACCCGGAGGAGGTTACAATGAGCAGTTCTTC.

The CDR3 bases are TGTGCCTGGAGTGTAACCGGCTATGGCTACACCTTC. This gives the protein CAWSVTGYGYTF. This chain uses TRBV30 with TRBJ1-2; no clear D. The CDR3 contains 12 residues. V shed 0 bases and J shed 4 bases, with 6 bases lying between them. The germline V gene encodes CDR1 GTSNPN and CDR2 SVGIG (reference sequence).

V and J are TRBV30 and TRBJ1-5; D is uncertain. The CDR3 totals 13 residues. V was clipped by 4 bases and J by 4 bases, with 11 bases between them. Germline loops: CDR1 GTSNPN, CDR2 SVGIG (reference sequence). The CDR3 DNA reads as TGTGCCTGGAAGCTCCGCGGGAATCAGCCCCAGCATTTT. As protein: CAWKLRGNQPQHF.

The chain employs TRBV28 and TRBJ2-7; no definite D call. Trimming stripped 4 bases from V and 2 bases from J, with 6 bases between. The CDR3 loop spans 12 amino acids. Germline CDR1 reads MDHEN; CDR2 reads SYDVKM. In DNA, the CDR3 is TGTGCCAGCAGTTCCCAAACCTACGAGCAGTACTTC. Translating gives CASSSQTYEQYF.

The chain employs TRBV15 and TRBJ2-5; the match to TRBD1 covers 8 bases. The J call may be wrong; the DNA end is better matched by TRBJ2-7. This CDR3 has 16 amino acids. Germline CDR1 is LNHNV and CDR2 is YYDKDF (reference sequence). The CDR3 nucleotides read TGTGCCACCAGCAGAGCGGGGACAGGCAGATCCTACGAGCAGTACTTC. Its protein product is CATSRAGTGRSYEQYF.

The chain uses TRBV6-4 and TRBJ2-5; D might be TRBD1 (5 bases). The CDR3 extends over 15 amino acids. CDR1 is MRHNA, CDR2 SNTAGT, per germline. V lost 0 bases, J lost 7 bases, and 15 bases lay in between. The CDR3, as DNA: TGTGCCAGCAGTGACTCGATGGGGCCTGGCGGGACCCAGTACTTC. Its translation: CASSDSMGPGGTQYF.

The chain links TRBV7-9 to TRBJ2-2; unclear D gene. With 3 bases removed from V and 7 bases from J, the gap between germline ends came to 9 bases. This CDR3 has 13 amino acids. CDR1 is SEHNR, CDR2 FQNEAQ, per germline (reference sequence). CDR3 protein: CASSLESSGELFF. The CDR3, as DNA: TGTGCCAGCAGCTTGGAGAGCAGCGGGGAGCTGTTTTTT.

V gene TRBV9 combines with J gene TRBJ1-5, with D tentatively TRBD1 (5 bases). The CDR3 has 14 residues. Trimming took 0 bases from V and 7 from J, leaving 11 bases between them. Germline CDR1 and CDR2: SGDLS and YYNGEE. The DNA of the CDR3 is TGTGCCAGCAGCGTAGATGGGGCCTGGCAGCCCCAGCATTTT. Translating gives CASSVDGAWQPQHF.

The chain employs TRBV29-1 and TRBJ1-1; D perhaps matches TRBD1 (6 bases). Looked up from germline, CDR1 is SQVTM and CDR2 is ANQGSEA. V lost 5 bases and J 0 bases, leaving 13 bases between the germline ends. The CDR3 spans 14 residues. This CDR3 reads CSVMGAGMNTEAFF. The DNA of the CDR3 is TGCAGCGTTATGGGGGCAGGAATGAACACTGAAGCTTTCTTT.

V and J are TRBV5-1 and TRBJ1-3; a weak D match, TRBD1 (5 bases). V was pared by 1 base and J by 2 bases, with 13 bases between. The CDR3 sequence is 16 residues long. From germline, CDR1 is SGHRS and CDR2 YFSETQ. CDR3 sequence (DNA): TGCGCCAGCAGCTTGAGTATAGGGGCGACTGGAAACACCATATATTTT. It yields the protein CASSLSIGATGNTIYF.

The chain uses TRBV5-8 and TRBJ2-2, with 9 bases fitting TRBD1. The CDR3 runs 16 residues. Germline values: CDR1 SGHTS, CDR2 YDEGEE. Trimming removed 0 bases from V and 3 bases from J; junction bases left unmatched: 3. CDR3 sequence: CASSLGTGVYTGELFF. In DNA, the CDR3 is TGTGCCAGCAGCTTGGGGACAGGGGTGTACACCGGGGAGCTGTTTTTT.

CDR3 DNA: TGTGCCAGCAGTTACTCTAGCGGGGGGGCCTACAATGAGCAGTTCTTC. Translating gives CASSYSSGGAYNEQFF. This chain uses TRBV6-6 with TRBJ2-1; 11 bases agree with TRBD2. Trimming cost V 0 bases and J 2 bases; bases outside gene matches: 0. This CDR3 contains 16 residues. Germline CDR1 and CDR2: MNHNY and SVGAGI (reference sequence).

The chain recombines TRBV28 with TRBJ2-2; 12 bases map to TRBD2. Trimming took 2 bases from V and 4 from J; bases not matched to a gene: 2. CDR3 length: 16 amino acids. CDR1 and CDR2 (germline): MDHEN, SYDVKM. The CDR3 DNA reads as TGTGCCAGCAGTTTAATGGGACTAGCGGGCACCGGGGAGCTGTTTTTT. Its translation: CASSLMGLAGTGELFF.

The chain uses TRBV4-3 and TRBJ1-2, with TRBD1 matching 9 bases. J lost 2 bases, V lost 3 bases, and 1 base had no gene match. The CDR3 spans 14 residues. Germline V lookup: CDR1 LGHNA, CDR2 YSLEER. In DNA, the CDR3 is TGCGCCAGCAGCCAGGGGACAGGGAACTATGGCTACACCTTC. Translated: CASSQGTGNYGYTF.

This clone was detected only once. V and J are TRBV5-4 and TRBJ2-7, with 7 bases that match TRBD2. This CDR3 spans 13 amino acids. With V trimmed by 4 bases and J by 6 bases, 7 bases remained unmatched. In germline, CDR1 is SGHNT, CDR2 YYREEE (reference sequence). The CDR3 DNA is TGTGCCAGCAGCAAGGAGGGGAGGGGCGAGCAGTACTTC. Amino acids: CASSKEGRGEQYF.